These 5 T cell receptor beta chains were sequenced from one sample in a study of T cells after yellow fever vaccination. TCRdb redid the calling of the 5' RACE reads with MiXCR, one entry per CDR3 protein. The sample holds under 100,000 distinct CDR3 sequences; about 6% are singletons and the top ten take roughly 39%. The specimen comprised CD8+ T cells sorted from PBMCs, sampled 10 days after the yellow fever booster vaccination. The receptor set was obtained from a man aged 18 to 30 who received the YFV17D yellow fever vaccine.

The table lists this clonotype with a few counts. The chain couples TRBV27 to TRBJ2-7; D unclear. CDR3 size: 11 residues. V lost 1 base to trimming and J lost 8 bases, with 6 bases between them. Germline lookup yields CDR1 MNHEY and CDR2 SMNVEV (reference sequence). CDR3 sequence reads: CASSLLGQQYF. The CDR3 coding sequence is TGTGCCAGCAGTTTATTGGGCCAGCAGTACTTC.

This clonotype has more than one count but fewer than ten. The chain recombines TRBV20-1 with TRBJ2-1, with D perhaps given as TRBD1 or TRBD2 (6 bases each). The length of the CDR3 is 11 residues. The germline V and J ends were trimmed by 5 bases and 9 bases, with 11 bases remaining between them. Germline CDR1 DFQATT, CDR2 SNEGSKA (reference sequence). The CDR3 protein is CSARGLAEQFF. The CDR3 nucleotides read TGCAGTGCTCGGGGGCTAGCTGAGCAGTTCTTC.

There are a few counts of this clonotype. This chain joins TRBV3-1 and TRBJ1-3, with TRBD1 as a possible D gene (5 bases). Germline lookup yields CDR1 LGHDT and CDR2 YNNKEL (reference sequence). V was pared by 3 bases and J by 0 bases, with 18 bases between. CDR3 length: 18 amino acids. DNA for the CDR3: TGTGCCAGCAGCCACGAAGGAGCAGGGATCAACTCTGGAAACACCATATATTTT. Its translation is CASSHEGAGINSGNTIYF.

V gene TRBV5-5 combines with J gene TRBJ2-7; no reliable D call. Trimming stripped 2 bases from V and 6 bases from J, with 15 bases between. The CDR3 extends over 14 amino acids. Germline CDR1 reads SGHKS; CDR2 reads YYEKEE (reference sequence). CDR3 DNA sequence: TGTGCCAGCAGCTTCGGACCCCCCGGCCCCGAGCAGTACTTC. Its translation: CASSFGPPGPEQYF.

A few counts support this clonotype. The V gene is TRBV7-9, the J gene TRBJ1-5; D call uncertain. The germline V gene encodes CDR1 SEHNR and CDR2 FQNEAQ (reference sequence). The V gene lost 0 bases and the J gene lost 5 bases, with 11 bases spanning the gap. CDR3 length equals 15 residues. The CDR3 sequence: CASSLAAGTDQPQHF. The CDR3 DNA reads TGTGCCAGCAGCTTAGCGGCAGGAACAGATCAGCCCCAGCATTTT.